This TCR beta chain came from a study of neurological immune-mediated disorders. The study's findings and limits: Sharing of CDR3 amino acid sequences among expanded clones across subjects was absent, suggesting private repertoires in all groups.

PBMCs stored at -80 C, 2 million in total, were the source of the unsorted libraries. J gave up 1 base and V 2 bases, and 12 bases lay outside the gene matches. The CDR3 spans 19 residues. Germline V gives CDR1 SGHTA, CDR2 FQGNSA. Every sequencing run generated over 170 million TCR-beta sequences from 15-18 subjects. Each CDR3 protein gets one entry after TCRdb re-called the 5' RACE reads with MiXCR. The sample yields fewer than 85,000 distinct CDR3 sequences, approximately 17% seen once. This clonotype was seen many times. Its cognate antigen is unknown. Sequencing was performed on PBMCs. The gene calls are TRBV7-2 and TRBJ2-4, with TRBD1 matching 9 bases. The clonotype was recovered from a woman aged 40 to 50 in good health. CDR3 residues: CASSLLGTGRIGAKNIQYF. In DNA form, the CDR3 reads TGTGCCAGCAGCTTACTTGGGACAGGGAGGATCGGGGCCAAAAACATTCAGTACTTC.